This T cell receptor (beta chain) was sequenced during a study of blood T cell repertoires in COVID-19. The overall study: There were acute and convalescent COVID-19 samples, and they came from the United States, Italy and Spain. PBMCs, B-cell-depleted T cells, or T cells provided the cDNA or gDNA that made up the material.

With V trimmed by 1 base and J by 8 bases, 4 bases remained unmatched. The CDR3 length is 16 residues. Germline CDR1 reads LGHDT; CDR2 reads YNNKEL (reference sequence). Original methodology: Cell counts per sample came from amplifying reference gene primers. Data came from immunoSEQ multiplex PCR; TCRdb stores just in-frame clones and leaves some out. D and trimming come from the DNA, and the V and J calls and clone size come from that table. The sample has 160,000 or so clones; 87% are singletons. Input material: peripheral blood. This clonotype was sampled from a woman aged 55 to 70 who had recovered from COVID-19. The genes are TRBV3-1 (or the pseudogene TRBV3-2) and TRBJ2-1; TRBD2 matches 14 bases. CDR3 nucleotides: TGTGCCAGCAGCCAAGCAAGACTAGCGGGGGGGGATGAGCAGTTCTTC. This gives the protein CASSQARLAGGDEQFF.